This TCR beta chain was identified in a study of T cells in Graves' hyperthyroidism and ophthalmopathy. Study-wide background: Prior to any treatment, at the point of initial diagnosis, peripheral blood was collected.

Many counts were recorded for this clonotype. Its antigen is not identified. Study observations and caveats: Blood samples included most of the expanded thyroid clonotypes exceeding 0.001.

The investigators amplified TCR beta CDR3 regions from RNA transcripts. Primed by the HTBI set, a first-round RT-PCR was run on the TCR CDR3. TCRdb redid the calling of the multiplex PCR reads with MiXCR, one entry per CDR3 protein. The repertoire consists of 550,000 to 800,000 distinct CDR3 sequences, with roughly 17% occurring once and the leading ten covering less than 20%. The V gene's germline CDR1 is MDHEN and CDR2 SYDVKM. The CDR3 is made up of 12 amino acids. This chain uses TRBV28 with TRBJ1-6; 7 nucleotides align to TRBD1. The specimen was blood. The receptor was isolated from a man between 50 and 59 years old with Graves' hyperthyroidism. The CDR3 nucleotides read TGTTTGTCGCAGGGGGACAATTCACCCCTCCACTTT. Residues: CLSQGDNSPLHF.